The clone carrying this T cell receptor (beta chain) has just a few counts. Its antigen remains unidentified. The source of the sample is a study of PD-1 blockade in classical Hodgkin lymphoma. Study-wide results and caveats: Complete responders matched newly diagnosed patients in baseline diversity.

Sequenced by immunoSEQ multiplex PCR; TCRdb stores in-frame clones only, minus some. The sample consists of roughly 36,000 clones, 70% to 80% of them appearing once. Time point given: cycle 4 day 1 (C4D1), after more than five weeks of nivolumab. After autologous stem cell transplantation all patients relapsed, and prior brentuximab vedotin exposure differed between cohorts. Trimming stripped 6 bases from V and 0 bases from J, with 9 bases between. From germline, CDR1 is ENHRY and CDR2 SYGVKD. CDR3 length: 13 amino acids. This rearrangement joins TRBV10-3 to TRBJ2-7, with D unclear. This receptor was identified in a human donor with classical Hodgkin lymphoma. Sequenced material: peripheral blood mononuclear cells (PBMCs), taken before the fourth cycle of nivolumab. In DNA, the CDR3 is TGTGCCATCAGCGGGTCCCCCTCCTACGAGCAGTACTTC. This sequence encodes CAISGSPSYEQYF.